This T cell receptor (beta chain) was captured in a study of Ad26.COV2.S vaccination and SARS-CoV-2 variants. Study-level results: Total T cell responses may have been underestimated by the TCR breadth and depth analyses.

Treatment described: around 19 received Ad26.COV2.S at low or high dose, single or two shots; five or six received placebo; per-sample allocation not given. The samples were gathered on day 63 after the first injection of vaccine or placebo. Germline CDR1 is LGHDT and CDR2 is YNNKEL (reference sequence). CDR3 size: 14 residues. The ends were cut back, 1 base at V and 7 bases at J, with 11 bases in the middle. This clone was observed once. The antigen is not known. The data were produced by immunoSEQ multiplex PCR, yet TCRdb's version contains in-frame clones alone and is incomplete. The table has 300,000 to 400,000 clones, 86% seen once; the top ten hold around 11%.

This chain uses TRBV3-1 (or the pseudogene TRBV3-2) with TRBJ2-1; unclear D gene. Sample: peripheral blood, taken in a trial of Ad26.COV2.S vaccine versus placebo. The clonotype comes from a person between 18 and 65 years old who received the Ad26.COV2.S COVID-19 vaccine or a placebo. The CDR3 DNA reads as TGTGCCAGCAGCCAAGGATCCCAAAGGAATGAGCAGTTCTTC. Residues: CASSQGSQRNEQFF.